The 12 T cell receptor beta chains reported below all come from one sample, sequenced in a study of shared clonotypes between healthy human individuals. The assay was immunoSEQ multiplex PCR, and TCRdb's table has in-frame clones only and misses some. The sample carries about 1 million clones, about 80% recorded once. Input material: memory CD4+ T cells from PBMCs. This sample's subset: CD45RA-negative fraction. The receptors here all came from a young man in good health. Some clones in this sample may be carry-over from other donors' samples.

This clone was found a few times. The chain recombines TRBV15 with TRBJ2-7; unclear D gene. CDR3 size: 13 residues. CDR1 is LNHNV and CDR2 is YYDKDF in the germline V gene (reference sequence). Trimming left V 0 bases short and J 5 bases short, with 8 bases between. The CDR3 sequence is CATSRDNADEQYF. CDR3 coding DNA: TGTGCCACCAGCAGAGACAACGCCGACGAGCAGTACTTC.

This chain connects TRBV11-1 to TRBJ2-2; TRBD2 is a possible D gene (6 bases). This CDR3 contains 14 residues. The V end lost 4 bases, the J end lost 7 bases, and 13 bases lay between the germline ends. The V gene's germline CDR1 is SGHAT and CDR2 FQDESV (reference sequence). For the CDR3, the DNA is TGTGCCAGCAGCTGGGGGAGGTTTGGCGGGGAGCTGTTTTTT. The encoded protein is CASSWGRFGGELFF.

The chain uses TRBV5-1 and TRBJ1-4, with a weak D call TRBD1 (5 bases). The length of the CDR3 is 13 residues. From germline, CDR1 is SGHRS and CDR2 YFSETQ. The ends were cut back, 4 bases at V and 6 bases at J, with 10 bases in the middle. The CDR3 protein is CASSSQGDEKLFF. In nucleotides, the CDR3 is TGCGCCAGCAGCAGTCAGGGCGATGAAAAACTGTTTTTT. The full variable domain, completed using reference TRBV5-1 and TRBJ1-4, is KAGVTQTPRYLIKTRGQQVTLSCSPISGHRSVSWYQQTPGQGLQFLFEYFSETQRNKGNFPGRFSGRQFSNSRSEMNVSTLELGDSALYLCASSSQGDEKLFFGSGTQLSVL.

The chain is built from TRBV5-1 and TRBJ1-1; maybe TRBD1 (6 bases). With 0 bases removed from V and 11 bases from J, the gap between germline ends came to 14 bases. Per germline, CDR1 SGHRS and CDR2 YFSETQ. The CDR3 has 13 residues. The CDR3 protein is CASSLEGSQGAFF. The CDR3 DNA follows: TGCGCCAGCAGCTTGGAAGGGTCCCAGGGGGCTTTCTTT.

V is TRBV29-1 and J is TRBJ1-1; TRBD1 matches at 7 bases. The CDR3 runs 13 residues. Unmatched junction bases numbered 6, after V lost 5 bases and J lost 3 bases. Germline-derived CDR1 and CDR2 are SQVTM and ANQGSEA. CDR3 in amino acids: CSVRRGRDTEAFF. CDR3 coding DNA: TGCAGCGTTCGGAGGGGGCGGGACACTGAAGCTTTCTTT.

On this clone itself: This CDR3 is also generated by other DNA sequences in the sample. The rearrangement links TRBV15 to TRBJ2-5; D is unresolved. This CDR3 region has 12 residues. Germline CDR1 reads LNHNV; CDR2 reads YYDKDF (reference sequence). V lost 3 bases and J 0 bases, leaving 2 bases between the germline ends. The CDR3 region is CATSRDQETQYF. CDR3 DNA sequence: TGTGCCACCAGCAGGGACCAAGAGACCCAGTACTTC.

CDR3 in DNA: TGTGCCACCTGGCGTGACAGCCACAATGAGCAGTTCTTC. Its translation is CATWRDSHNEQFF. The chain recombines TRBV10-3 with TRBJ2-1; a weak D match, TRBD1 (5 bases). The V gene lost 10 bases and the J gene lost 5 bases, with 15 bases spanning the gap. The CDR3 has 13 residues. CDR1 and CDR2 (germline): ENHRY, SYGVKD.

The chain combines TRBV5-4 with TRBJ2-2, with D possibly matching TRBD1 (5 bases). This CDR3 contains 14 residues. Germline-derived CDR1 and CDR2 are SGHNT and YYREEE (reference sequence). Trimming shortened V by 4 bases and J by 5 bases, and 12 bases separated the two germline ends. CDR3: CASSDVGVTGELFF. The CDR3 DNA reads TGTGCCAGCAGCGACGTAGGGGTTACCGGGGAGCTGTTTTTT.

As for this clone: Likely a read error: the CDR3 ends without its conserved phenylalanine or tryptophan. In DNA form, the CDR3 reads TGTGCCAGTACCCCCCAGGGGCACTTGAACACTGAAGCTTTCCTT. This encodes CASTPQGHLNTEAFL. The chain is built from TRBV19 and TRBJ1-1; D is possibly TRBD1 (6 bases). The V and J ends lost 7 bases and 0 bases respectively, with 15 bases between them. CDR1 and CDR2 (germline): LNHDA, SQIVND (reference sequence). This CDR3 has 15 residues.

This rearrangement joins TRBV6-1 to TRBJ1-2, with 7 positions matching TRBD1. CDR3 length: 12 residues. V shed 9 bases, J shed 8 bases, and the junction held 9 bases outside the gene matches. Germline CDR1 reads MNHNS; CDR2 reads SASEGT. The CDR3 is CARRETGEGYTF. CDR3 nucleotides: TGTGCCAGGCGAGAAACAGGGGAGGGCTACACCTTC.

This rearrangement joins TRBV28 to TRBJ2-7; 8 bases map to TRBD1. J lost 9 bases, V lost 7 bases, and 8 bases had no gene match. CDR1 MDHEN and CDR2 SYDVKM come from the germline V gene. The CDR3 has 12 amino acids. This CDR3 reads CASTLRTGRQYF. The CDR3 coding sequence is TGTGCCAGCACCCTGCGGACAGGGAGGCAGTACTTC.

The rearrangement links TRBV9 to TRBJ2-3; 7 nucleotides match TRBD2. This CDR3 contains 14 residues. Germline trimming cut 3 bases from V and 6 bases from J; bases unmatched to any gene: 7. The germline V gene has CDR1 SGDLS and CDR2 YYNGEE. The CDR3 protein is CASSEGLPADTQYF. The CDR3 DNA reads TGTGCCAGCAGCGAGGGACTACCTGCGGATACGCAGTATTTT.